Each of the 19 T cell receptor beta chains below was sequenced from the same sample in a study of shared clonotypes between healthy human individuals. Sequenced by immunoSEQ multiplex PCR; TCRdb stores in-frame clones only, minus some. The sample lists roughly 1,800,000 clones, about 95% occurring once. In the naive CD8 group, cells lacked CD45RO and were positively selected for CCR7, so terminally differentiated effector memory CD45RA+ cells were left out. The sequenced material came from naive CD8+ T cells sorted from blood. The receptors stem from a man aged 18 to 30 in good health.

This chain connects TRBV27 to TRBJ1-1, with D possibly TRBD1 on 6 matching bases. The V end lost 0 bases, the J end lost 1 base, and 12 bases lay between the germline ends. The CDR3 runs to 16 residues. Germline CDR1 is MNHEY and CDR2 is SMNVEV (reference sequence). CDR3 residues: CASSLSAGVGNTEAFF. The DNA for the CDR3 is TGTGCCAGCAGTTTATCCGCAGGGGTCGGGAACACTGAAGCTTTCTTT.

The chain joins TRBV4-1 to TRBJ2-1, with 7 bases aligning to TRBD1. The CDR3 totals 17 residues. Trimming took 1 base from V and 0 from J; bases not matched to a gene: 6. The germline V gene has CDR1 MGHRA and CDR2 YSYEKL. The DNA of the CDR3 is TGCGCCAGCAGCCAAGGACCGACAGGGAGCTCCTACAATGAGCAGTTCTTC. Translated, it gives CASSQGPTGSSYNEQFF.

With respect to this clone: Other DNA sequences in this specimen translate into the identical CDR3. This chain links TRBV28 with TRBJ1-1; no reliable D call. The V and J ends lost 5 bases and 2 bases respectively, with 12 bases between them. This CDR3 region has 14 residues. CDR1 is MDHEN and CDR2 is SYDVKM in the germline V gene. CDR3 DNA: TGTGCCAGCAGTCCACGGACGGGTAACACTGAAGCTTTCTTT. This codes for CASSPRTGNTEAFF.

The rearrangement joins TRBV10-3 to TRBJ1-2; D might be TRBD1 (5 bases). The CDR3 is made up of 16 amino acids. Trimming cost V 0 bases and J 8 bases, with 19 bases left between them. CDR1 and CDR2 (germline): ENHRY, SYGVKD. For the CDR3, the DNA is TGTGCCATCAGTGAGTCGGGAGGGGCGGCTATCGTGGGCTACACCTTC. This sequence encodes CAISESGGAAIVGYTF.

This chain uses TRBV4-1 with TRBJ1-1; D is undetermined. The CDR3 is made up of 17 amino acids. V lost 0 bases to trimming and J lost 0 bases, with 14 bases between them. Germline V CDR1 and CDR2: MGHRA, YSYEKL. The CDR3 region has the DNA TGCGCCAGCAGCCAAGAATTCGGCGGACTAATGAACACTGAAGCTTTCTTT. Translation gives CASSQEFGGLMNTEAFF.

In its sample, this clone was seen once. The chain carries TRBV2 and TRBJ2-7, with a weak D call TRBD2 (6 bases). Germline lookup yields CDR1 SNHLY and CDR2 FYNNEI. V lost 3 bases and J 0 bases, leaving 9 bases between the germline ends. The CDR3 is 14 amino acids. The CDR3 DNA follows: TGTGCCAGCAGTGACCTAGCGAGCTCCTACGAGCAGTACTTC. Protein product: CASSDLASSYEQYF.

As to this clone: Other nucleotide sequences from this sample produce the same CDR3. The chain combines TRBV30 with TRBJ2-7, with TRBD1 as a possible D gene (5 bases). The germline V and J ends were trimmed by 0 bases and 1 base, with 7 bases remaining between them. Looked up from germline, CDR1 is GTSNPN and CDR2 is SVGIG (reference sequence). The length of the CDR3 is 13 residues. The CDR3 loop reads CAWSVGASYEQYF. CDR3 sequence (DNA): TGTGCCTGGAGTGTTGGGGCGTCCTACGAGCAGTACTTC.

A remark on this clone: The sample holds other DNA sequences that translate to the same CDR3. The chain recombines TRBV5-6 with TRBJ2-5, with 10 bases fitting TRBD2. The trim removed 2 bases at V and 2 bases at J, leaving 6 bases unmatched. Germline CDR1 reads SGHDT; CDR2 reads YYEEEE. The CDR3 is 16 residues long. This chain's CDR3 is CASSLGLAGVQETQYF. CDR3 DNA: TGTGCCAGCAGCTTAGGCCTAGCGGGAGTACAAGAGACCCAGTACTTC.

In the case of this clone: This sample also contains other DNA sequences that code for the same CDR3. J is TRBJ2-1 and V is TRBV7-9; 8 bases fit TRBD1. This CDR3 has 14 amino acids. Germline trimming cut 3 bases from V and 4 bases from J; bases unmatched to any gene: 2. Germline CDR1 and CDR2: SEHNR and FQNEAQ (reference sequence). DNA of the CDR3: TGTGCCAGCAGCTTGCAGGGGGCATACAATGAGCAGTTCTTC. It encodes CASSLQGAYNEQFF.

This clone was recorded only once. V and J are TRBV27 and TRBJ2-7; tentative D call: TRBD1 (5 bases). The germline V gene encodes CDR1 MNHEY and CDR2 SMNVEV (reference sequence). V was shortened by 3 bases and J by 4 bases, with 10 bases between the two germline ends. There are 13 residues in the CDR3. The CDR3 DNA sequence: TGTGCCAGCAGTTTTTGGGGCCGATACGAGCAGTACTTC. It codes for CASSFWGRYEQYF.

The chain has TRBV30 and TRBJ1-1; TRBD1 might be the D (5 bases). The CDR3 runs to 16 residues. Trimming stripped 8 bases from V and 1 base from J, with 23 bases between. Germline CDR1 reads GTSNPN; CDR2 reads SVGIG (reference sequence). CDR3 nucleotides: TGTGCCCACTCGGGGCCTCCAAACGGACAGAACACTGAAGCTTTCTTT. It specifies CAHSGPPNGQNTEAFF.

This chain links TRBV11-2 with TRBJ2-3, with 9 bases aligning to TRBD2. J was trimmed by 6 bases and V by 5 bases; bases with no gene match: 12. Germline V gene lookup returns CDR1 SGHAT and CDR2 FQNNGV. The CDR3 is 16 amino acids. This chain's CDR3 is CASSASPGLAPDTQYF. The CDR3, as DNA: TGTGCCAGCAGCGCATCTCCGGGACTAGCCCCTGATACGCAGTATTTT. The full variable domain, completed using reference TRBV11-2 and TRBJ2-3, is EAGVAQSPRYKIIEKRQSVAFWCNPISGHATLYWYQQILGQGPKLLIQFQNNGVVDDSQLPKDRFSAERLKGVDSTLKIQPAKLEDSAVYLCASSASPGLAPDTQYFGPGTRLTVL.

V usage is TRBV5-4 and J usage is TRBJ2-7; D uncertain. Between the trimmed V and J ends, which lost 0 bases and 0 bases, there was a span of 10 bases. Germline loops: CDR1 SGHNT, CDR2 YYREEE (reference sequence). The CDR3 covers 15 residues. The CDR3 DNA reads as TGTGCCAGCAGCTTGGTTCCTGGGTCCTCCTACGAGCAGTACTTC. Protein: CASSLVPGSSYEQYF.

The V and J genes are TRBV5-1 and TRBJ2-3; unclear D gene. This CDR3 has 13 residues. Germline values: CDR1 SGHRS, CDR2 YFSETQ. V lost 0 bases to trimming and J lost 2 bases, with 4 bases between them. CDR3 in DNA: TGCGCCAGCAGCTTGGCATTCACAGATACGCAGTATTTT. Translation gives CASSLAFTDTQYF.

This clone was counted only a few times. The chain carries TRBV4-1 and TRBJ1-1; 8 bases are a match to TRBD1. Unmatched junction bases numbered 8, after V lost 3 bases and J lost 8 bases. This CDR3 spans 14 amino acids. In germline, CDR1 is MGHRA, CDR2 YSYEKL. In DNA, the CDR3 is TGCGCCAGCAGCCAGGGACAGGCCGGGGGGGAAGCTTTCTTT. This gives the protein CASSQGQAGGEAFF.

This chain's CDR3 is CARPAGGRGNEQFF. As DNA, the CDR3 is TGCGCCAGACCAGCCGGCGGGAGGGGAAATGAGCAGTTCTTC. V gene TRBV10-1 combines with J gene TRBJ2-1, with 9 bases that match TRBD2. This CDR3 comprises 14 residues. From germline, CDR1 is WNHNN and CDR2 SYGVQD (reference sequence). Trimming removed 9 bases from V and 7 bases from J; junction bases left unmatched: 10.

This clone was seen a handful of times. The chain carries TRBV7-9 and TRBJ1-1; 9 nucleotides align to TRBD1. Germline V gene sequence: CDR1 SEHNR, CDR2 FQNEAQ (reference sequence). The junction had 7 bases not matched to a gene; V was cut back by 5 bases and J by 0 bases. CDR3 length equals 16 residues. The CDR3 is CASSRGDREMNTEAFF. CDR3 sequence (DNA): TGTGCCAGCAGCCGGGGGGACAGGGAGATGAACACTGAAGCTTTCTTT. The variable domain in full, completed from reference TRBV7-9 and TRBJ1-1, reads DTGVSQNPRHKITKRGQNVTFRCDPISEHNRLYWYRQTLGQGPEFLTYFQNEAQLEKSRLLSDRFSAERPKGSFSTLEIQRTEQGDSAMYLCASSRGDREMNTEAFFGQGTRLTVV.

This clone was seen once. The V call is TRBV27, the J call TRBJ2-2; TRBD2 aligns across 9 bases. The CDR3 is made up of 16 amino acids. Germline CDR1 reads MNHEY; CDR2 reads SMNVEV (reference sequence). The J segment lost 4 bases and the V segment lost 4 bases, leaving 7 bases of the junction unmatched. The CDR3 loop is CASSYLAGVFTGELFF. The CDR3 DNA is TGTGCCAGCAGTTACTTAGCGGGAGTCTTCACCGGGGAGCTGTTTTTT.

Of note for this clone: The identical CDR3 is also encoded by other nucleotide sequences in the sample. This chain uses TRBV5-1 with TRBJ1-1; no clear D gene. With 4 bases removed from V and 4 bases from J, the gap between germline ends came to 8 bases. From germline, CDR1 is SGHRS and CDR2 YFSETQ. The CDR3 length is 12 residues. In nucleotides, the CDR3 is TGCGCCAGCAGCCCGGGAGGCACTGAAGCTTTCTTT. It is translated as CASSPGGTEAFF.